The 21 T cell receptor beta chains reported below all come from one sample, sequenced in a study of blood T cell repertoires in COVID-19. The table came from immunoSEQ multiplex PCR; TCRdb's copy has only in-frame clones and leaves some out. Here the sample spans some 150,000 clones, 78% being singletons. The sample was peripheral blood. These receptors came from an elderly woman with acute or convalescent COVID-19.

V and J are TRBV5-1 and TRBJ1-2, with 8 bases aligning to TRBD1. The J segment lost 0 bases and the V segment lost 4 bases, leaving 5 bases of the junction unmatched. The CDR3 is made up of 15 amino acids. Looked up from germline, CDR1 is SGHRS and CDR2 is YFSETQ. This CDR3 is CASSPGGATNYGYTF. CDR3 in DNA: TGCGCCAGCAGCCCAGGGGGCGCGACTAACTATGGCTACACCTTC.

This clone turned up a few times. The CDR3, as DNA: TGTGCCTCCCGGGGGGGGTCGGAAGGCTACACCTTC. Translation: CASRGGSEGYTF. The rearrangement uses TRBV6-5 and TRBJ1-2, with D perhaps matching TRBD1 (5 bases). Germline loops: CDR1 MNHEY, CDR2 SVGAGI. This CDR3 region has 12 residues. V was pared by 11 bases and J by 8 bases, with 18 bases between.

The V call is TRBV5-1, the J call TRBJ1-2; 8 bases line up with TRBD1. CDR1 and CDR2 (germline): SGHRS, YFSETQ. This CDR3 comprises 15 residues. The trim removed 4 bases at V and 4 bases at J, leaving 9 bases unmatched. The CDR3 reads CASSQGQGIRYGYTF. The CDR3 nucleotides are TGCGCCAGCAGCCAAGGACAGGGAATTCGCTATGGCTACACCTTC.

The V call is TRBV7-2, the J call TRBJ1-6, with D uncertain. This CDR3 is 15 amino acids long. With 2 bases removed from V and 6 bases from J, the gap between germline ends came to 11 bases. CDR1 and CDR2 from the germline V gene are SGHTA and FQGNSA. The chain's CDR3 is CASSLTGVANSPLHF. CDR3 bases: TGTGCCAGCAGCTTAACCGGGGTTGCTAATTCACCCCTCCACTTT. The full variable domain, its missing parts supplied by reference TRBV7-2 and TRBJ1-6, is GAGVSQSPSNKVTEKGKDVELRCDPISGHTALYWYRQSLGQGLEFLIYFQGNSAPDKSGLPSDRFSAERTGGSVSTLTIQRTQQEDSAVYLCASSLTGVANSPLHFGNGTRLTVT.

V and J are TRBV6-5 and TRBJ2-7; D is uncertain. Trimming cost V 4 bases and J 3 bases, with 7 bases left between them. Per germline, CDR1 MNHEY and CDR2 SVGAGI. This CDR3 region has 12 residues. CDR3 protein: CASSSLNYEQYF. In DNA form, the CDR3 reads TGTGCCAGCAGTTCCCTAAACTACGAGCAGTACTTC.

The J gene is TRBJ2-7, the V gene TRBV9, with 8 bases aligning to TRBD2. Germline lookup yields CDR1 SGDLS and CDR2 YYNGEE. The CDR3 extends over 16 amino acids. V lost 2 bases and J lost 4; bases outside the gene matches: 11. Written as DNA, the CDR3 is TGTGCCAGCAGCGTGGGGACTAGTTCTCGGATATACGAGCAGTACTTC. It encodes CASSVGTSSRIYEQYF.

This clone was detected only a few times. The chain is built from TRBV3-1 (or the pseudogene TRBV3-2) and TRBJ1-1, with 7 bases fitting TRBD1. V lost 0 bases, J lost 5 bases, and 3 bases stayed unmatched. The CDR3 consists of 14 residues. Per the germline V gene, CDR1 is LGHDT and CDR2 is YNNKEL (reference sequence). CDR3 coding DNA: TGTGCCAGCAGCCAAGACGACAGGGAAACTGAAGCTTTCTTT. It encodes CASSQDDRETEAFF.

The V call is TRBV7-2, the J call TRBJ1-1; weak D call: TRBD1 (5 bases). This CDR3 spans 14 amino acids. The V end lost 1 base, the J end lost 2 bases, and 8 bases lay between the germline ends. Germline CDR1 SGHTA, CDR2 FQGNSA. The DNA of the CDR3 is TGTGCCAGCAGCTTAGGACAGTTTAACACTGAAGCTTTCTTT. Residues: CASSLGQFNTEAFF.

The rearrangement joins TRBV25-1 to TRBJ1-6; TRBD1 might be the D (5 bases). V was cut by 5 bases and J by 5 bases, with 7 bases left in between. CDR3 length: 13 amino acids. The germline gives CDR1 MGHDK, CDR2 SYGVNS. CDR3 loop: CASSPGNNSPLHF. The CDR3 coding sequence is TGTGCCAGCAGTCCAGGGAATAATTCACCCCTCCACTTT.

The chain joins TRBV19 to TRBJ1-6, with 7 nucleotides matching TRBD1. V lost 6 bases and J lost 9; bases outside the gene matches: 14. Germline loops: CDR1 LNHDA, CDR2 SQIVND (reference sequence). This CDR3 spans 16 amino acids. The CDR3 spells CASRTTGQEIVSPLHF. The DNA for the CDR3 is TGTGCCAGTAGGACGACTGGACAGGAGATCGTTTCACCCCTCCACTTT. The complete variable domain, with remaining parts taken from reference TRBV19 and TRBJ1-6, reads DGGITQSPKYLFRKEGQNVTLSCEQNLNHDAMYWYRQDPGQGLRLIYYSQIVNDFQKGDIAEGYSVSREKKESFPLTVTSAQKNPTAFYLCASRTTGQEIVSPLHFGNGTRLTVT.

V and J are TRBV30 and TRBJ1-5; 8 positions agree with TRBD1. The ends lost 2 bases at V and 7 bases at J; junction bases unmatched: 4. Germline V gene data show CDR1 as GTSNPN and CDR2 as SVGIG (reference sequence). The CDR3 extends over 13 amino acids. CDR3: CAWSTTGDQPQHF. CDR3 DNA: TGTGCCTGGAGTACGACAGGGGACCAGCCCCAGCATTTT.

The gene calls are TRBV30 and TRBJ1-2; D is undetermined. Germline V gene sequence: CDR1 GTSNPN, CDR2 SVGIG (reference sequence). The V and J ends lost 2 bases and 7 bases respectively, with 17 bases between them. The CDR3 is 14 amino acids. The CDR3 DNA follows: TGTGCCTGGAGTCGGGAGGCCTTCTGGAGTGGCTACACCTTC. Its translation: CAWSREAFWSGYTF.

This clone came up a few times. This rearrangement joins TRBV3-1 (or the pseudogene TRBV3-2) to TRBJ1-6; no firm D call. Germline V gene data show CDR1 as LGHDT and CDR2 as YNNKEL (reference sequence). CDR3 size: 13 residues. V lost 4 bases and J lost 8, with 9 bases in between. This CDR3 is CASSPLSDSPLHF. The CDR3 nucleotides are TGTGCCAGCAGCCCCTTATCCGATTCACCCCTCCACTTT.

This clone was recorded a few times. The chain recombines TRBV19 with TRBJ1-3; D unclear. Trimming left V 4 bases short and J 0 bases short, with 16 bases between. The germline gives CDR1 LNHDA, CDR2 SQIVND (reference sequence). The CDR3 has 17 amino acids. This CDR3 is CASSTLPRRVSGNTIYF. For the CDR3, the DNA is TGTGCCAGTAGTACCCTTCCTAGACGGGTCTCTGGAAACACCATATATTTT.

This chain connects TRBV10-1 to TRBJ2-2; 10 bases are shared with TRBD1. Germline V gene data show CDR1 as WNHNN and CDR2 as SYGVQD (reference sequence). Trimming took 4 bases from V and 5 from J; bases not matched to a gene: 10. CDR3 length equals 17 residues. The CDR3 loop is CASSAPPGQGITGELFF. The CDR3 DNA is TGCGCCAGCAGTGCGCCCCCGGGACAGGGGATTACCGGGGAGCTGTTTTTT.

The chain combines TRBV29-1 with TRBJ2-7; tentatively, D is TRBD1 (6 bases). The germline CDR1 and CDR2 sequences are SQVTM and ANQGSEA. The CDR3 has 13 amino acids. V shed 6 bases and J shed 3 bases, with 15 bases lying between them. The CDR3 DNA reads TGCAGCGTAGACGGACAGCCTGACTACGAGCAGTACTTC. Its translation: CSVDGQPDYEQYF.

J is TRBJ1-2 and V is TRBV11-2, with TRBD1 as a possible D gene (6 bases). Trimming removed 3 bases from V and 2 bases from J, with 10 bases in between. The CDR3 spans 14 residues. Per germline, CDR1 SGHAT and CDR2 FQNNGV. The CDR3 nucleotides are TGTGCCAGCAGCTTGACAGGCCAGAACTATGGCTACACCTTC. This codes for CASSLTGQNYGYTF.

This chain connects TRBV18 to TRBJ1-2; 7 bases are shared with TRBD1. The ends lost 6 bases at V and 4 bases at J; junction bases unmatched: 5. The CDR3 totals 13 residues. Germline CDR1 KGHSH, CDR2 LQKENI. The CDR3 bases are TGTGCCAGCTCGTCAGACAGGGTCTATGGCTACACCTTC. Its protein is CASSSDRVYGYTF.

J is TRBJ2-3 and V is TRBV11-2, with 10 nucleotides matching TRBD2. Germline values: CDR1 SGHAT, CDR2 FQNNGV. The trim removed 5 bases at V and 6 bases at J, leaving 2 bases unmatched. The CDR3 totals 13 residues. CDR3 nucleotides: TGTGCCAGCAGCCCGGGACTAGCGGATACGCAGTATTTT. Its translation: CASSPGLADTQYF.

This chain connects TRBV14 to TRBJ2-1; TRBD1 matches at 8 bases. The ends lost 4 bases at V and 1 base at J; junction bases unmatched: 3. The V gene's germline CDR1 is SGHDN and CDR2 FVKESK. The CDR3 has 15 amino acids. CDR3 DNA: TGTGCCAGCAGCCCAGGGGGCAGTTCCTACAATGAGCAGTTCTTC. As protein: CASSPGGSSYNEQFF.

This clone was seen only a few times. V is TRBV6-2 or TRBV6-3 and J is TRBJ1-6; no clear D gene. The germline CDR1 and CDR2 sequences are MNHEY and SVGEGT. This CDR3 is built from 14 residues. Trimming removed 2 bases from V and 10 bases from J, with 12 bases in between. The DNA for the CDR3 is TGTGCCAGCAGTTACCCTGGTGGAGGCTCACCCCTCCACTTT. The encoded protein is CASSYPGGGSPLHF.